This T cell receptor beta chain was documented in a study of identical twins. There are a few counts of this clonotype. Its antigen is currently unknown. With 8 bases removed from V and 4 bases from J, the gap between germline ends came to 12 bases. Germline CDR1 is SNHLY and CDR2 is FYNNEI. The CDR3 consists of 12 residues. Each CDR3 protein is one row after TCRdb ran MiXCR on the 5' RACE reads. Of more than 1.5 million distinct CDR3 sequences listed, roughly 35% are singletons. Findings and caveats of the study: There were fewer insertions in abundant cord blood beta clonotypes, but memory repertoires showed no such pattern. Models underpredicted monozygotic twin sharing of out-of-frame TCR alpha. Not following the same donors, the study drew its conclusions from cross-sectional statistical analysis. Part of the zero-insertion signal could reflect confounding by invariant MAIT and iNKT cells.

Material for sequencing was cord blood. This chain connects TRBV2 to TRBJ2-7; a possible D gene is TRBD2 (5 bases). This clonotype was sampled from a newborn girl in good health. The CDR3 DNA follows: TGTGCCAGCGAGGAGCGGACGTACGAGCAGTACTTC. This sequence encodes CASEERTYEQYF.